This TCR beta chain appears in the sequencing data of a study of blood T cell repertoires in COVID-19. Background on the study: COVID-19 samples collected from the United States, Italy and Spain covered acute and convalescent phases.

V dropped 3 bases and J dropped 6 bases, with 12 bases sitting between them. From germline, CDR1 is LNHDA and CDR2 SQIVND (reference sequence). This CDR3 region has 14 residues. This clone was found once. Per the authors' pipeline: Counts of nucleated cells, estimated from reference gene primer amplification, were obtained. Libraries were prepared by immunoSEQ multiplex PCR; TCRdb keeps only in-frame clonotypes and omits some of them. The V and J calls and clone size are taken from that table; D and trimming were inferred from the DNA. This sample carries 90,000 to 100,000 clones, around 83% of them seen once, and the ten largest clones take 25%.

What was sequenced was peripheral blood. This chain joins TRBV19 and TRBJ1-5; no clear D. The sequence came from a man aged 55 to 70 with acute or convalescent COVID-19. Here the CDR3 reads CASSIWGDGQPQHF. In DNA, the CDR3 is TGTGCCAGTAGTATTTGGGGAGACGGTCAGCCCCAGCATTTT.